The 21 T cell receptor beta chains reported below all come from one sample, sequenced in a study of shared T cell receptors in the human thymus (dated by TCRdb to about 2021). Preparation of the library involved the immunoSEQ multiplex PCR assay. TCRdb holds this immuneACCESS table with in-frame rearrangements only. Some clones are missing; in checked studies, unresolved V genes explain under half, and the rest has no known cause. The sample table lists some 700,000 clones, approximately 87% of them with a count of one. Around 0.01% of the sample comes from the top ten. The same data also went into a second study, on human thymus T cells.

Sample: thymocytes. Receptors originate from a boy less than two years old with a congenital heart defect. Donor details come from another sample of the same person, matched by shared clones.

CDR3 sequence reads: CASSLGLAEYF. DNA for the CDR3: TGTGCCAGCAGCTTAGGGCTAGCGGAGTACTTC. The rearrangement uses TRBV11-1 and TRBJ2-5; 7 nucleotides line up with TRBD2. V lost 1 base, J lost 12 bases, and 2 bases stayed unmatched. This CDR3 is built from 11 residues. Looked up from germline, CDR1 is SGHAT and CDR2 is FQDESV (reference sequence). Complete variable domain (other parts from reference TRBV11-1 and TRBJ2-5): EAEVAQSPRYKITEKSQAVAFWCDPISGHATLYWYRQILGQGPELLVQFQDESVVDDSQLPKDRFSAERLKGVDSTLKIQPAELGDSAMYLCASSLGLAEYFGPGTRLLVL.

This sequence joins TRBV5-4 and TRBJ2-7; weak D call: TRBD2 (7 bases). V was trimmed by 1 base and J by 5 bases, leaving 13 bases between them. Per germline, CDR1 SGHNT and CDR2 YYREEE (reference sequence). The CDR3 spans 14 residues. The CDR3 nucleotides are TGTGCCAGCAGCTTGTCTGGGGGGGCCCACGAGCAGTACTTC. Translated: CASSLSGGAHEQYF.

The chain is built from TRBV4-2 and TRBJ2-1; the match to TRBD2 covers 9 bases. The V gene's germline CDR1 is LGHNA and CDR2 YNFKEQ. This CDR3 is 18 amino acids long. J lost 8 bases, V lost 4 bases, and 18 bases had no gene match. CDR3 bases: TGTGCCAGCAGCCGATCCCTCCCCGGACTAGCGCCCCTCGATGAGCAGTTCTTC. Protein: CASSRSLPGLAPLDEQFF.

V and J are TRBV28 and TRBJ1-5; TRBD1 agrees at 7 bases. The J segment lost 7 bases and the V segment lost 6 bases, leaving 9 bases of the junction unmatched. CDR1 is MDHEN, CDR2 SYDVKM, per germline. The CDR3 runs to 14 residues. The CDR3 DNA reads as TGTGCCAGCAGCTTCCTGACAGGGCGACAGCCCCAGCATTTT. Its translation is CASSFLTGRQPQHF.

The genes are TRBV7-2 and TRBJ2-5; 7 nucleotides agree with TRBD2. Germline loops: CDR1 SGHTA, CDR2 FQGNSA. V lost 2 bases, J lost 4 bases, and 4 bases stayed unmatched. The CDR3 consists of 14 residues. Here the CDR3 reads CASSLSGVGETQYF. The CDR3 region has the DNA TGTGCCAGCAGCTTAAGCGGGGTAGGAGAGACCCAGTACTTC.

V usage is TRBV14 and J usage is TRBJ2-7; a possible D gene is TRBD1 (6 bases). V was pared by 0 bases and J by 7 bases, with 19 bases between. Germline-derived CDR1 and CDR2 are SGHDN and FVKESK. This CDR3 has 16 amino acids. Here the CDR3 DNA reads TGTGCCAGCAGCCAAGAATATGGACAGTGGGGTATGGAGCAGTACTTC. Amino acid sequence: CASSQEYGQWGMEQYF.

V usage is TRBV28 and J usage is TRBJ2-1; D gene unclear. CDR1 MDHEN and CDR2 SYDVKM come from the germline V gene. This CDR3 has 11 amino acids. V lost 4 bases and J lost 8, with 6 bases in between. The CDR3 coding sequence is TGTGCCAGCAGTTCAGTGGATGAGCAGTTCTTC. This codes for CASSSVDEQFF.

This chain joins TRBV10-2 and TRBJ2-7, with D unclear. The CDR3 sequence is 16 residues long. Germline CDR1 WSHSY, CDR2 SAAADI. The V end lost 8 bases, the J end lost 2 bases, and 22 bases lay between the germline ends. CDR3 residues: CASAAETIPAPYEQYF. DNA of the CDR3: TGCGCCAGCGCGGCTGAAACCATCCCCGCTCCCTACGAGCAGTACTTC.

CDR3: CASSQSQGLAGSYEQYF. As DNA, the CDR3 is TGTGCCAGCAGTCAATCCCAGGGACTAGCGGGCTCCTACGAGCAGTACTTC. The V and J genes are TRBV28 and TRBJ2-7; 12 bases line up with TRBD2. Germline assignment: CDR1 MDHEN and CDR2 SYDVKM. Trimming took 5 bases from V and 0 from J; bases not matched to a gene: 8. The CDR3 totals 17 residues.

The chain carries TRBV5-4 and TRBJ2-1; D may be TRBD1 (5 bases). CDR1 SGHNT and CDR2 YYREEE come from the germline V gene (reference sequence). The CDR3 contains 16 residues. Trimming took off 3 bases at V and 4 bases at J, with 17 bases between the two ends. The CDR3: CASSSPGKGPYNEQFF. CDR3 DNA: TGTGCCAGCAGCTCCCCTGGGAAGGGGCCGTACAATGAGCAGTTCTTC.

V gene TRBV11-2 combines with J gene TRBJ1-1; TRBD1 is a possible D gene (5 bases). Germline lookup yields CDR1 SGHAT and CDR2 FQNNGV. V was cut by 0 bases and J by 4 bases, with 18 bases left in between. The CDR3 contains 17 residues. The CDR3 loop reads CASSLDPEGRRGTEAFF. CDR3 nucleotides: TGTGCCAGCAGCTTAGATCCTGAGGGCAGGAGGGGCACTGAAGCTTTCTTT.

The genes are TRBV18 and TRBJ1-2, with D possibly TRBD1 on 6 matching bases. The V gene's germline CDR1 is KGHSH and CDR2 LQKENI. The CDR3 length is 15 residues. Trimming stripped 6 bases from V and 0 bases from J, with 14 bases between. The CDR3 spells CASSPRGLANYGYTF. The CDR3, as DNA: TGTGCCAGCTCTCCAAGGGGGTTAGCTAACTATGGCTACACCTTC.

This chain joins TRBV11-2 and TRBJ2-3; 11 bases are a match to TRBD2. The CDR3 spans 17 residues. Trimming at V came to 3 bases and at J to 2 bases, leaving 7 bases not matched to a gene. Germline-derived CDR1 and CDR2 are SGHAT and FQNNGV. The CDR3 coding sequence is TGTGCCAGCAGCTTGCATAAACTAGCGGGAGACACAGATACGCAGTATTTT. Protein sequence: CASSLHKLAGDTDTQYF.

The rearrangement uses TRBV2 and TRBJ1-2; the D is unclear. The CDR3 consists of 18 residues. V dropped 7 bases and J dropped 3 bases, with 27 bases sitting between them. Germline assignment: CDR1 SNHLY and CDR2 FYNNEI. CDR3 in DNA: TGTGCCAGCACAGCCGTCCTCGTATCTCTCCTCGGGGACTATGGCTACACCTTC. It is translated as CASTAVLVSLLGDYGYTF.

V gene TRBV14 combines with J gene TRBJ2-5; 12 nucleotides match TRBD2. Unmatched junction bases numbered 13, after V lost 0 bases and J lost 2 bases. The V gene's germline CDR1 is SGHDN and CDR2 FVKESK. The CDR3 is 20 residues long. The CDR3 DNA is TGTGCCAGCAGCCAAGATGTGACTAGCGGGAGTTTCCGGCGGCAAGAGACCCAGTACTTC. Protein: CASSQDVTSGSFRRQETQYF.

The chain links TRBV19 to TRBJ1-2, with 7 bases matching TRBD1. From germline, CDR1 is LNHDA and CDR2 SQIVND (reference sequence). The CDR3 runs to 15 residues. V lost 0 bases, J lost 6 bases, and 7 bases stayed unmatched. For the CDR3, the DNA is TGTGCCAGTAGTATAGAGAGACAGGGATTGGATGGCTACACCTTC. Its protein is CASSIERQGLDGYTF.

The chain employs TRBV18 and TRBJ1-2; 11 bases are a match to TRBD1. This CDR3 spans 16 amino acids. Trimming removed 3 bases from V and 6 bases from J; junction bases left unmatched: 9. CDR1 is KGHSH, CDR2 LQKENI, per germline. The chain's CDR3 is CASSPPVRDRGDGYTF. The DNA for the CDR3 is TGTGCCAGCTCACCCCCCGTAAGGGACAGGGGGGATGGCTACACCTTC. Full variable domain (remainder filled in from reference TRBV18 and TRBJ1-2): NAGVMQNPRHLVRRRGQEARLRCSPMKGHSHVYWYRQLPEEGLKFMVYLQKENIIDESGMPKERFSAEFPKEGPSILRIQQVVRGDSAAYFCASSPPVRDRGDGYTFGSGTRLTVV.

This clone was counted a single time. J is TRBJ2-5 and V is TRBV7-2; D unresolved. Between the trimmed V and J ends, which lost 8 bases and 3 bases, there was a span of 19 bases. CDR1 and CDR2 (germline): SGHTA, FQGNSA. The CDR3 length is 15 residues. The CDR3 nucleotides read TGTGCCAGCCACCGCAACATTGAGGTAGAAGAGACCCAGTACTTC. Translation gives CASHRNIEVEETQYF.

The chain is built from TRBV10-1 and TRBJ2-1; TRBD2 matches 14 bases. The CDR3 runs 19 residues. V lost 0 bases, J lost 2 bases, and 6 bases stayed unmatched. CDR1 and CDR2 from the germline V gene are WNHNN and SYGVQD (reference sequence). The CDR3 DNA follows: TGCGCCAGCAGTGAGTCTAGGGGACTAGCGGGAGCCACCTACAATGAGCAGTTCTTC. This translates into CASSESRGLAGATYNEQFF.

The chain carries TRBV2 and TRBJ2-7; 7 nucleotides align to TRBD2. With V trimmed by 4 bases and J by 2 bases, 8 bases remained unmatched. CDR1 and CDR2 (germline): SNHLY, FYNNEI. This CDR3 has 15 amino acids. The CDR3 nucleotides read TGTGCCAGCAGTGCATCCGCGGGAGTACCCTACGAGCAGTACTTC. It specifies CASSASAGVPYEQYF.

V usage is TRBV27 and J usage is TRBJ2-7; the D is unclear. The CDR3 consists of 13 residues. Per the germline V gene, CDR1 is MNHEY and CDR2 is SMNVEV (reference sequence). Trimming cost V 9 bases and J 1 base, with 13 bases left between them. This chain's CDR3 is CASQAGPSYEQYF. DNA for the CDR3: TGTGCCAGTCAGGCTGGTCCTTCCTACGAGCAGTACTTC.